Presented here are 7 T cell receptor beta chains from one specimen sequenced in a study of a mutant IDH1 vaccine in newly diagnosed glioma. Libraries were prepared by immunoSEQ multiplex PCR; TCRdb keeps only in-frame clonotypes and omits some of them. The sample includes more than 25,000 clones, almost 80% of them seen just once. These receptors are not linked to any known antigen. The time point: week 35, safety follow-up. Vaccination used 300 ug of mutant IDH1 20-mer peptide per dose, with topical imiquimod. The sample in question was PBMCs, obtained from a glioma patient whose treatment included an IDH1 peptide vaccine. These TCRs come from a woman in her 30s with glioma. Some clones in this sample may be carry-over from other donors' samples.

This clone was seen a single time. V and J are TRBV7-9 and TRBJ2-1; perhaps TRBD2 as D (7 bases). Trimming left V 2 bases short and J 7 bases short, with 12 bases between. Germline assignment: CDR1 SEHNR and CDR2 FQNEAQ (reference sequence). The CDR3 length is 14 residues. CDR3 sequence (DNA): TGTGCCAGCAGCTTATCAGGGAGGGGGAATGAGCAGTTCTTC. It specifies CASSLSGRGNEQFF.

The CDR3 DNA follows: TGCGCCAGCAGGGGGACAGGGACCTCCTACGAGCAGTACTTC. Translated, it gives CASRGTGTSYEQYF. The chain has TRBV4-1 and TRBJ2-7; 9 nucleotides agree with TRBD1. The CDR3 loop spans 14 amino acids. V lost 6 bases to trimming and J lost 0 bases; unmatched junction nucleotides: 3. The germline V gene has CDR1 MGHRA and CDR2 YSYEKL.

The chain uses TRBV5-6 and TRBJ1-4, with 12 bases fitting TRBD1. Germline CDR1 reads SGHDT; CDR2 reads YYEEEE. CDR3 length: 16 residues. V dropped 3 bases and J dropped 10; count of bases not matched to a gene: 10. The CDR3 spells CASSSEPGQGAGKLFF. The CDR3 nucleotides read TGTGCCAGCAGCTCCGAACCGGGACAGGGGGCTGGAAAACTGTTTTTT. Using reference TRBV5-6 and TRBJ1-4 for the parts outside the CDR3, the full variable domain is DAGVTQSPTHLIKTRGQQVTLRCSPKSGHDTVSWYQQALGQGPQFIFQYYEEEERQRGNFPDRFSGHQFPNYSSELNVNALLLGDSALYLCASSSEPGQGAGKLFFGSGTQLSVL.

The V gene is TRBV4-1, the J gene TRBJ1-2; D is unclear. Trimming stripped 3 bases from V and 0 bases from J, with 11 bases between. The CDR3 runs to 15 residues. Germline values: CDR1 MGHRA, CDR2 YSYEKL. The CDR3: CASSQETAANYGYTF. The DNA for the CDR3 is TGCGCCAGCAGCCAGGAGACGGCAGCTAACTATGGCTACACCTTC.

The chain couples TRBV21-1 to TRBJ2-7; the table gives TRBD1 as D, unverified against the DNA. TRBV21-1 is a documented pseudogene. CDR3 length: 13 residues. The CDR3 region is CASSTGHEYEQYF. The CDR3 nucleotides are TGTGCCAGCAGCACGGGACACGAGTACGAGCAGTACTTC.

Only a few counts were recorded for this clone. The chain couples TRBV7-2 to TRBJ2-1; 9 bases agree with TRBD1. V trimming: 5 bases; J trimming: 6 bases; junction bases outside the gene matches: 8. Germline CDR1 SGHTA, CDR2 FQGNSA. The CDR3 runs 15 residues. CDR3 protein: CASSRPGQGLNEQFF. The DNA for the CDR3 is TGTGCCAGCAGCCGCCCGGGACAGGGACTCAATGAGCAGTTCTTC. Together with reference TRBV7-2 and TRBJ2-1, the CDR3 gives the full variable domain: GAGVSQSPSNKVTEKGKDVELRCDPISGHTALYWYRQSLGQGLEFLIYFQGNSAPDKSGLPSDRFSAERTGGSVSTLTIQRTQQEDSAVYLCASSRPGQGLNEQFFGPGTRLTVL.

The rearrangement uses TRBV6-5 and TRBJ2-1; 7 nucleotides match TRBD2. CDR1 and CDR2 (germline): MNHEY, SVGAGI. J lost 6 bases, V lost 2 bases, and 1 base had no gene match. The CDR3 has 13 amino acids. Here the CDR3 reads CASSYGTTNEQFF. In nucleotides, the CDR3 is TGTGCCAGCAGTTACGGGACTACCAATGAGCAGTTCTTC.